This is a list of T cell receptor beta chains from one sample in a study of blood T cell repertoires in COVID-19. Only in-frame clones appear in the TCRdb table, and some are missing; sequencing was by immunoSEQ multiplex PCR. This sample has around 150,000 clones, with approximately 90% found just once. The source material was peripheral blood. These TCRs come from a human donor in a cohort sampled during active COVID-19. The CDR3 runs from the conserved cysteine through the conserved F or W. D genes are given only for firm matches. Size tells how often a clone was seen (once, few, many) or the class of an expanded clone, and some rows leave it out.

clone size | CDR3 length | D gene | J gene | V gene | CDR3 protein | CDR3 DNA
. | 14 | . | TRBJ2-7 | TRBV7-9 | CASSLALAPYEQYF | TGTGCCAGCAGCTTAGCGCTGGCACCCTACGAGCAGTACTTC
. | 14 | . | TRBJ1-1 | TRBV30 | CAWSVHRWNTEAFF | TGTGCCTGGAGTGTCCATAGATGGAACACTGAAGCTTTCTTT
. | 14 | . | TRBJ1-6 | TRBV21-1 | CASSKAGDYSPLHF | TGTGCCAGCAGCAAAGCGGGGGACTATTCACCCCTCCACTTT
. | 14 | TRBD2 | TRBJ2-7 | TRBV13 | CASSFLAGPYEQYF | TGTGCCAGCAGCTTCCTAGCGGGACCCTACGAGCAGTACTTC
once | 17 | . | TRBJ1-1 | TRBV7-9 | CASSFKRSRAGNTEAFF | TGTGCCAGCAGCTTTAAGCGGTCGAGGGCTGGGAACACTGAAGCTTTCTTT
. | 16 | . | TRBJ2-7 | TRBV4-3 | CASSQDRQGVSYEQYF | TGCGCCAGCAGCCAAGATCGGCAGGGTGTCTCCTACGAGCAGTACTTC
few | 15 | . | TRBJ2-7 | TRBV19 | CASSPGGLSSYEQYF | TGTGCCAGTAGTCCGGGGGGCCTGAGCTCCTACGAGCAGTACTTC
. | 15 | TRBD2 | TRBJ2-2 | TRBV7-9 | CASLAGVSNTGELFF | TGTGCCAGCTTAGCGGGGGTATCGAACACCGGGGAGCTGTTTTTT
. | 15 | TRBD1 | TRBJ2-7 | TRBV7-9 | CASSIGTDPSYEQYF | TGTGCCAGCAGCATAGGGACAGACCCCTCCTACGAGCAGTACTTC
. | 13 | TRBD2 | TRBJ2-7 | TRBV27 | CASRFSGSYEQYF | TGTGCCAGCAGATTTAGCGGGAGCTACGAGCAGTACTTC
few | 19 | TRBD2 | TRBJ2-7 | TRBV6-1 | CASSEARLAGAASPYEQYF | TGTGCCAGCAGTGAAGCGCGGCTAGCGGGGGCTGCCTCTCCTTACGAGCAGTACTTC
. | 17 | . | TRBJ2-2 | TRBV9 | CASSVVTSPMNTGELFF | TGTGCCAGCAGCGTAGTAACTAGCCCCATGAACACCGGGGAGCTGTTTTTT
. | 14 | TRBD1 | TRBJ1-4 | TRBV30 | CAWSRTGSNEKLFF | TGTGCCTGGAGTAGGACAGGGAGTAATGAAAAACTGTTTTTT
. | 11 | . | TRBJ2-3 | TRBV6-2/TRBV6-3 | CASSKGETQYF | TGTGCCAGCAGTAAGGGGGAGACGCAGTATTTT
. | 15 | . | TRBJ2-5 | TRBV18 | CASSPRSGPGETQYF | TGTGCCAGCTCACCACGGTCCGGCCCCGGGGAGACCCAGTACTTC
. | 14 | . | TRBJ1-1 | TRBV20-1 | CSASRGYGLDGAFF | TGCAGTGCTAGTCGTGGATACGGACTTGACGGAGCTTTCTTT
. | 14 | . | TRBJ1-6 | TRBV20-1 | CSASVARGNSPLHF | TGCAGTGCTAGTGTCGCACGGGGGAATTCACCCCTCCACTTT
. | 14 | . | TRBJ2-3 | TRBV11-3 | CASSPGLNTDTQYF | TGTGCCAGCAGCCCGGGACTGAACACAGATACGCAGTATTTT
. | 16 | TRBD2 | TRBJ2-1 | TRBV5-1 | CASSLLTSGGYNEQFF | TGCGCCAGCAGCTTGCTGACTAGCGGGGGCTACAATGAGCAGTTCTTC